The 9 T cell receptor beta chains in this list originate from one sample, sequenced in a study of blood T cells in healthy people across ages. Next came a second PCR, run for about 7 to 12 cycles, which used a sample-barcoded 5' primer along with a J-beta primer mix. In TCRdb, the 5' RACE reads were re-called with MiXCR into one record per CDR3 protein. The table includes around 1,500,000 distinct CDR3 sequences, approximately 30% detected once. The sequenced material came from blood. These receptors were collected from a woman aged 25 to 39 in good health.

The V call is TRBV14, the J call TRBJ2-1; 8 bases are shared with TRBD2. In germline, CDR1 is SGHDN, CDR2 FVKESK. The CDR3 spans 16 residues. The V and J ends lost 5 bases and 4 bases, in that order; junction bases with no gene match: 10. CDR3 sequence: CASSFLDSGGYNEQFF. CDR3 DNA: TGTGCCAGCAGCTTCCTCGACAGCGGGGGTTACAATGAGCAGTTCTTC.

The sample holds one count of this clonotype. The chain uses TRBV29-1 and TRBJ1-3; 9 nucleotides match TRBD1. This CDR3 comprises 13 residues. Germline CDR1 reads SQVTM; CDR2 reads ANQGSEA. V lost 7 bases and J lost 4; bases outside the gene matches: 5. The CDR3 reads CSADRGNGNTIYF. CDR3 in DNA: TGCAGCGCGGACAGGGGAAACGGAAACACCATATATTTT.

The rearrangement joins TRBV29-1 to TRBJ1-2; 7 positions match TRBD1. With V trimmed by 2 bases and J by 5 bases, 5 bases remained unmatched. This CDR3 spans 13 amino acids. CDR1 and CDR2 (germline): SQVTM, ANQGSEA. The CDR3 DNA sequence: TGCAGCGTTGAACGGGCAGGGGGGTATGGCTACACCTTC. Translating gives CSVERAGGYGYTF.

In its sample, this clonotype was seen a few times. The V and J genes are TRBV11-2 and TRBJ2-3; D possibly corresponds to TRBD1 (6 bases). Trimming took 1 base from V and 1 from J, leaving 9 bases between them. The CDR3 extends over 15 amino acids. CDR1 SGHAT and CDR2 FQNNGV come from the germline V gene. CDR3 nucleotides: TGTGCCAGCAGCTTAGTAAACAGGGGCACAGATACGCAGTATTTT. It translates to CASSLVNRGTDTQYF.

V usage is TRBV6-6 and J usage is TRBJ2-6, with D uncertain. CDR1 is MNHNY, CDR2 SVGAGI, per germline (reference sequence). V gave up 6 bases and J gave up 3 bases, with 6 bases separating them. The CDR3 runs 13 residues. CDR3 DNA: TGTGCCAGCAGGGAAGGTGGGGCCAACGTCCTGACTTTC. Its protein is CASREGGANVLTF.

V is TRBV12-3 or TRBV12-4 and J is TRBJ2-1; TRBD2 aligns across 10 bases. The CDR3 consists of 16 residues. V lost 6 bases to trimming and J lost 3 bases; unmatched junction nucleotides: 8. The CDR3 loop reads CASSPSGTSDYNEQFF. Written as DNA, the CDR3 is TGTGCCAGCAGCCCCTCCGGGACTAGCGACTACAATGAGCAGTTCTTC.

With respect to this clonotype: The junction differs from germline at one of its ends, possibly a read error. The rearrangement joins TRBV12-3 or TRBV12-4 to TRBJ1-1; D unclear. The CDR3 contains 14 residues. This CDR3 is CASQEGGPNTEAVF. The DNA for the CDR3 is TGTGCCAGCCAAGAGGGCGGACCGAACACTGAAGCTGTCTTT.

This clonotype has a handful of counts. The chain recombines TRBV20-1 with TRBJ2-5; TRBD1 matches 10 bases. Unmatched junction bases numbered 6, after V lost 0 bases and J lost 5 bases. Germline V CDR1 and CDR2: DFQATT, SNEGSKA (reference sequence). The CDR3 covers 15 residues. The CDR3 reads CSAREGGTGVETQYF. CDR3 nucleotides: TGCAGTGCTAGAGAGGGGGGGACAGGGGTTGAGACCCAGTACTTC.

This clonotype occurred a few times. The chain recombines TRBV7-9 with TRBJ2-5; 8 bases line up with TRBD2. With V trimmed by 6 bases and J by 1 base, 7 bases remained unmatched. CDR3 length equals 15 residues. Germline values: CDR1 SEHNR, CDR2 FQNEAQ (reference sequence). CDR3 nucleotide sequence: TGTGCCAGCAGTTCTTCCGGGGGGGCCCAAGAGACCCAGTACTTC. Protein sequence: CASSSSGGAQETQYF. The full variable domain, with the rest looked up from reference TRBV7-9 and TRBJ2-5, is DTGVSQNPRHKITKRGQNVTFRCDPISEHNRLYWYRQTLGQGPEFLTYFQNEAQLEKSRLLSDRFSAERPKGSFSTLEIQRTEQGDSAMYLCASSSSGGAQETQYFGPGTRLLVL.